This TCR beta chain was documented in a study of ipilimumab plus nivolumab after autologous stem cell transplantation. Across the study: Both relapsed and primary refractory DLBCL were included.

Study-wide findings and caveats: TCR repertoire, Treg phenotype and gut microbiota reportedly support more study of this approach.

Ipilimumab, 1 mg/kg, started 14 to 28 days after autologous transplant. Through week 26, nivolumab 3 mg/kg IV was given weeks 1, 4, 7, 10, then biweekly. This clone showed up just a few times. Its target is not known. The germline gives CDR1 PRHDT, CDR2 FYEKMQ (reference sequence). The CDR3 loop spans 13 amino acids. With V trimmed by 5 bases and J by 2 bases, 2 bases remained unmatched. Clones were sequenced by immunoSEQ multiplex PCR, and TCRdb holds only the in-frame ones, with some missing. The sample contains about 15,000 clones, approximately 71% of which appear only once. This clonotype was obtained from a male donor with diffuse large B-cell lymphoma. The sequences come from PBMCs, collected in a trial of ipilimumab plus nivolumab as post-transplant consolidation. J is TRBJ2-5 and V is TRBV13; TRBD1 aligns across 7 bases. The CDR3 spells CASSHRGQETQYF. DNA for the CDR3: TGTGCCAGCAGCCACAGGGGACAAGAGACCCAGTACTTC.